The table lists the clone carrying this TCR beta chain with a few counts. The target antigen is unknown. The sample belongs to a study of neurological immune-mediated disorders. On the study more broadly: Of the roughly 35 patients who had multiple sclerosis, some 30 had the relapsing-remitting form and 3 had the secondary progressive form.

Germline V gene data show CDR1 as SGHVS and CDR2 as FNYEAQ. V lost 5 bases to trimming and J lost 9 bases, with 14 bases between them. The CDR3 contains 13 residues. With 10-nucleotide random UMIs, 5'RACE was used to make the cDNA. TCRdb processed the 5' RACE reads anew with MiXCR; each CDR3 protein has one entry. Here the sample spans under 90,000 distinct CDR3 sequences, 3.5% being singletons. Whole-study findings and limits: While HTLV-1-associated myelopathy showed the greatest TCR clonal expansion, multiple sclerosis showed the least, falling below healthy controls.

The V and J genes are TRBV7-6 and TRBJ2-1, with a possible D match to TRBD1 (5 bases). This receptor was identified in a woman aged 45 to 65 with multiple sclerosis. Source material: PBMCs. The CDR3 DNA sequence: TGTGCCAGCAGCCCATTCTCTAGGGGTGAGCAGTTCTTC. Protein: CASSPFSRGEQFF.